Detailed here is one TCR beta chain. This CDR3 region has 13 residues. V lost 7 bases to trimming and J lost 1 base, with 13 bases between them. Per the germline V gene, CDR1 is DFQATT and CDR2 is SNEGSKA (reference sequence). This entry is derived from a study of blood T cells in healthy people across ages. The wider study: In model experiments, template switching was able to capture about one barcoded beta molecule for every two T cells that were present.

Alongside a J-beta primer mix, a sample-barcoded 5' primer served in a second PCR lasting roughly 7 to 11 cycles. Researchers report that a template-switch adaptor with 12 random nucleotides tagged each cDNA molecule. TCRdb used MiXCR to reprocess the 5' RACE reads, holding one entry per CDR3 protein. The sample has roughly 800,000 distinct CDR3 sequences; roughly 64% are singletons. The donors, healthy Caucasians from Russia, were aged 6 to 90. What was sequenced was blood. The chain employs TRBV20-1 and TRBJ2-5; D is unclear. The clonotype was recovered from a man younger than 40 in good health. CDR3 in DNA: TGCAGTGTCGCCTCCAGAGTCCAAGAGACCCAGTACTTC. Protein: CSVASRVQETQYF.